This TCR beta chain was documented in a study of T cell responses to AZD1222 COVID-19 vaccine. CDR1 and CDR2 (germline): MNHNS, SASEGT. The CDR3 contains 17 residues. V shed 1 base, J shed 2 bases, and the junction held 10 bases outside the gene matches. Libraries were prepared by immunoSEQ multiplex PCR; TCRdb keeps only in-frame clonotypes and omits some of them. In the table there are approximately 110,000 clones, about 90% of which are singletons. Broader study findings: There were repertoire samples only from the period after the peak T cell response.

Comment on this clone: Its antigen is undetermined.

The sample consisted of peripheral blood, taken 28 days after the second AZD1222 dose. This chain connects TRBV6-1 to TRBJ2-7, with 8 positions matching TRBD2. The clonotype comes from an adult who received the AZD1222 COVID-19 vaccine. The CDR3 DNA sequence: TGTGCCAGCAGTGAAGATCCAGCGGGGGCCCCCCCCTACGAGCAGTACTTC. Its translation: CASSEDPAGAPPYEQYF.